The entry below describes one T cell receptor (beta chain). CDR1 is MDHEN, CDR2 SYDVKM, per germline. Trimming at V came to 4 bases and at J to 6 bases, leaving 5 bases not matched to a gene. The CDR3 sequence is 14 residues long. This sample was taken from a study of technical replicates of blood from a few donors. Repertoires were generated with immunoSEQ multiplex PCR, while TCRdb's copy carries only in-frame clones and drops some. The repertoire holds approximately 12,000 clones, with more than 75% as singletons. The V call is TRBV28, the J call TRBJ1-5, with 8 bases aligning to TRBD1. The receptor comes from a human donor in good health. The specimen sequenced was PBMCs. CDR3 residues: CASSSGQGVQPQHF. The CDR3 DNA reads TGTGCCAGCAGTTCCGGACAGGGTGTTCAGCCCCAGCATTTT.